The clone carrying this T cell receptor (beta chain) has just one count. Germline values: CDR1 SGDLS, CDR2 YYNGEE. Trimming left V 0 bases short and J 5 bases short, with 9 bases between. The CDR3 is 14 amino acids. This sample was included in a study of blood T cell repertoires in COVID-19. At the level of the study: Acute-phase and convalescent COVID-19 samples originated in the United States, Italy and Spain. The cDNA or gDNA used as material had been derived from T cells, B-cell-depleted T cells, or PBMCs.

The repertoire was sequenced with immunoSEQ multiplex PCR; TCRdb's copy has only in-frame clones and lacks some. The data contain roughly 290,000 clones, 75% to 90% of them seen just once; the ten biggest clones take up approximately 13%. Input material: peripheral blood. The sequence was collected from a woman in her fifties or sixties with acute or convalescent COVID-19. This chain connects TRBV9 to TRBJ2-1; D unclear. This CDR3 is CASSVASSHNEQFF. The CDR3 nucleotides are TGTGCCAGCAGCGTAGCGTCTTCTCACAATGAGCAGTTCTTC.